Detailed here is one T cell receptor (beta chain). Total RNA, at least 5 micrograms per sample, was extracted from PBMCs. This CDR3 has 16 residues. V lost 5 bases and J lost 5; bases outside the gene matches: 7. Germline loops: CDR1 LGHNA, CDR2 YSLEER. These data are taken from a study of blood T cells in healthy people across ages. A second PCR of roughly 7 to 11 cycles used a sample-barcoded 5' primer and a J-beta primer mix. MiXCR, run by TCRdb on the 5' RACE reads, gives a single entry per CDR3 protein. The data show some 760,000 distinct CDR3 sequences, with roughly 25% seen just once and approximately 3.7% held by the top ten. In addition, the sample was reused for a study of T cells of mothers and their children.

The sequence was collected from a boy between 10 and 17 years old in good health. This chain uses TRBV4-3 with TRBJ2-1; 12 bases agree with TRBD2. Sequencing was performed on blood. CDR3 DNA: TGCGCCAGCAGCTTGCGACTAGCGGGAGTGGACAATGAGCAGTTCTTC. Residues: CASSLRLAGVDNEQFF.